Each of the 24 T cell receptor beta chains below was sequenced from the same sample in a study of control samples from healthy donors and cancer patients (dated by TCRdb to 2018 to 2021). Library construction relied on the immunoSEQ multiplex PCR assay. This is the immuneACCESS table as TCRdb keeps it, with only in-frame sequences that have V and J called. A part of the clones is gone; compared with another copy, unresolved V genes explain less than half, and the rest is unexplained. For this sample the table gives about 150,000 clones, of which 80% to 90% were detected only once. Under 2% of the sample is in the top ten clones. Sequenced input: blood. The receptors originated from a young man in good health.

The CDR3 protein is CASRAQPGQGRESPLHF. The CDR3 DNA is TGCGCCAGCAGAGCACAACCGGGACAGGGAAGGGAATCACCCCTCCACTTT. The chain couples TRBV10-1 to TRBJ1-6, with 9 bases fitting TRBD1. Trimming at V came to 6 bases and at J to 10 bases, leaving 16 bases not matched to a gene. Germline V lookup: CDR1 WNHNN, CDR2 SYGVQD (reference sequence). This CDR3 is 17 amino acids long.

The chain combines TRBV5-1 with TRBJ2-2; 7 bases fit TRBD2. With V trimmed by 4 bases and J by 5 bases, 5 bases remained unmatched. The CDR3 spans 14 residues. In germline, CDR1 is SGHRS, CDR2 YFSETQ. The DNA of the CDR3 is TGCGCCAGCAGCCCAAGCGGGGTGACCGGGGAGCTGTTTTTT. Translated, it gives CASSPSGVTGELFF.

V and J are TRBV28 and TRBJ1-5; TRBD1 might be the D (6 bases). The V end lost 6 bases, the J end lost 6 bases, and 15 bases lay between the germline ends. Per the germline V gene, CDR1 is MDHEN and CDR2 is SYDVKM. The CDR3 length is 14 residues. CDR3 sequence (DNA): TGTGCCAGCAGCGACAGGACCGCTCGTCAGCCCCAGCATTTT. It encodes CASSDRTARQPQHF.

V usage is TRBV5-5 and J usage is TRBJ2-5; 13 bases match TRBD2. This CDR3 has 15 amino acids. Per germline, CDR1 SGHKS and CDR2 YYEKEE (reference sequence). Unmatched junction bases numbered 3, after V lost 5 bases and J lost 2 bases. In nucleotides, the CDR3 is TGTGCCAGCAGTCGGACTAGCGGGGGACAAGAGACCCAGTACTTC. This translates into CASSRTSGGQETQYF.

J is TRBJ2-3 and V is TRBV5-6; TRBD1 matches 9 bases. After removal of 3 bases from V and 5 bases from J, the junction contained 4 bases not matched to a gene. The CDR3 length is 14 residues. Germline V CDR1 and CDR2: SGHDT, YYEEEE. CDR3 loop: CASSSGQGLDTQYF. DNA for the CDR3: TGTGCCAGCAGCTCTGGACAGGGGTTAGATACGCAGTATTTT.

V gene TRBV18 combines with J gene TRBJ1-5; TRBD1 agrees at 7 bases. The CDR3 spans 15 residues. V dropped 4 bases and J dropped 6; count of bases not matched to a gene: 9. Germline CDR1 is KGHSH and CDR2 is LQKENI. CDR3 nucleotides: TGTGCCAGCTCACTTCGACAGGGATCCGTTCAGCCCCAGCATTTT. Amino acids: CASSLRQGSVQPQHF. Full variable domain (remainder filled in from reference TRBV18 and TRBJ1-5): NAGVMQNPRHLVRRRGQEARLRCSPMKGHSHVYWYRQLPEEGLKFMVYLQKENIIDESGMPKERFSAEFPKEGPSILRIQQVVRGDSAAYFCASSLRQGSVQPQHFGDGTRLSIL.

The chain joins TRBV4-1 to TRBJ2-2; the match to TRBD1 covers 8 bases. With 3 bases clipped from V and 4 bases from J, the junction kept 10 bases outside the gene matches. This CDR3 is 17 amino acids long. Germline lookup yields CDR1 MGHRA and CDR2 YSYEKL. This CDR3 reads CASSHPGTGKVTGELFF. The CDR3 DNA reads TGCGCCAGCAGCCATCCCGGGACAGGAAAAGTCACCGGGGAGCTGTTTTTT.

V is TRBV11-2 and J is TRBJ2-3; 8 bases align to TRBD2. CDR3 length: 14 residues. V lost 6 bases, J lost 2 bases, and 4 bases stayed unmatched. Germline V gene data show CDR1 as SGHAT and CDR2 as FQNNGV. The CDR3 region is CASRRRGVTDTQYF. The CDR3 DNA reads TGTGCCAGCAGAAGGCGGGGGGTCACAGATACGCAGTATTTT.

This sequence joins TRBV7-9 and TRBJ2-2; 9 nucleotides align to TRBD1. V lost 5 bases and J lost 3; bases outside the gene matches: 7. CDR1 SEHNR and CDR2 FQNEAQ come from the germline V gene (reference sequence). The CDR3 contains 16 residues. The CDR3 protein is CASSELTGGYTGELFF. DNA for the CDR3: TGTGCCAGCAGCGAGTTGACAGGGGGTTACACCGGGGAGCTGTTTTTT.

The chain joins TRBV19 to TRBJ1-2; weak D call: TRBD1 (6 bases). The V and J ends lost 6 bases and 3 bases respectively, with 11 bases between them. The CDR3 has 13 residues. The germline CDR1 and CDR2 sequences are LNHDA and SQIVND (reference sequence). In DNA form, the CDR3 reads TGTGCCAGTAGACGGAGGACAGACTATGGCTACACCTTC. It encodes CASRRRTDYGYTF.

The chain couples TRBV6-2 or TRBV6-3 to TRBJ2-5; possibly TRBD2 for D (7 bases). Germline CDR1 MNHEY, CDR2 SVGEGT. The CDR3 loop spans 16 amino acids. V lost 2 bases and J lost 4, with 17 bases in between. The CDR3 coding sequence is TGTGCCAGCAGTTACAACCTCCGGGGGGCAGGAGAGACCCAGTACTTC. Its translation is CASSYNLRGAGETQYF.

V is TRBV6-5 and J is TRBJ1-5; 8 nucleotides align to TRBD1. The CDR3 length is 15 residues. The germline CDR1 and CDR2 sequences are MNHEY and SVGAGI. Trimming removed 4 bases from V and 3 bases from J; junction bases left unmatched: 5. CDR3 bases: TGTGCCAGCAGTTTTGGACAGGGCCCCAATCAGCCCCAGCATTTT. This encodes CASSFGQGPNQPQHF.

The V gene is TRBV5-6, the J gene TRBJ2-1, with a possible D match to TRBD1 (6 bases). Trimming shortened V by 4 bases and J by 2 bases, and 13 bases separated the two germline ends. Looked up from germline, CDR1 is SGHDT and CDR2 is YYEEEE. This CDR3 spans 15 amino acids. The CDR3 here is CASSVRDIAYNEQFF. CDR3 DNA: TGTGCCAGCAGCGTCCGGGACATAGCCTACAATGAGCAGTTCTTC.

The gene calls are TRBV21-1 and TRBJ1-6; the DNA was not compared with TRBD1, the D call given in the table. TRBV21-1 is an annotated pseudogene. The CDR3 extends over 17 amino acids. In DNA form, the CDR3 reads TGTGCCAGCAGCAAAGACAGGGAAACAAGAACTAATTCACCCCTCCACTTT. Translated, it gives CASSKDRETRTNSPLHF.

The V gene is TRBV30, the J gene TRBJ1-2; TRBD1 might be the D (5 bases). The germline gives CDR1 GTSNPN, CDR2 SVGIG (reference sequence). The CDR3 runs to 14 residues. V lost 4 bases to trimming and J lost 3 bases, with 15 bases between them. As DNA, the CDR3 is TGTGCCTGGAAAGCTGGGGACTGGGACTATGGCTACACCTTC. Its translation: CAWKAGDWDYGYTF. Full variable domain (missing parts from reference TRBV30 and TRBJ1-2): SQTIHQWPATLVQPVGSPLSLECTVEGTSNPNLYWYRQAAGRGLQLLFYSVGIGQISSEVPQNLSASRPQDRQFILSSKKLLLSDSGFYLCAWKAGDWDYGYTFGSGTRLTVV.

V usage is TRBV10-1 and J usage is TRBJ1-1; a weak D match, TRBD1 (5 bases). The CDR3 consists of 15 residues. Germline V gives CDR1 WNHNN, CDR2 SYGVQD (reference sequence). The V and J ends lost 6 bases and 5 bases respectively, with 19 bases between them. This CDR3 is CASSAGCPHWTEAFF. CDR3 coding DNA: TGCGCCAGCAGCGCAGGGTGTCCCCACTGGACTGAAGCTTTCTTT.

CDR3 sequence (DNA): TGTGCCTGGAGTGTAACCGGGGCTACCGAGGATACGCAGTATTTT. Its translation: CAWSVTGATEDTQYF. The chain has TRBV30 and TRBJ2-3; perhaps D is TRBD1 or TRBD2 (5 bases each). CDR1 is GTSNPN, CDR2 SVGIG, per germline (reference sequence). The CDR3 runs to 15 residues. Trimming pared 0 bases from V and 6 bases from J, leaving 16 bases between. The whole variable domain, filled in from reference TRBV30 and TRBJ2-3, reads SQTIHQWPATLVQPVGSPLSLECTVEGTSNPNLYWYRQAAGRGLQLLFYSVGIGQISSEVPQNLSASRPQDRQFILSSKKLLLSDSGFYLCAWSVTGATEDTQYFGPGTRLTVL.

This chain uses TRBV6-6 with TRBJ2-1, with 7 bases lining up with TRBD2. The J segment lost 4 bases and the V segment lost 7 bases, leaving 7 bases of the junction unmatched. Germline loops: CDR1 MNHNY, CDR2 SVGAGI (reference sequence). This CDR3 contains 14 residues. CDR3 residues: CASKGAGEYNEQFF. CDR3 bases: TGTGCCAGCAAAGGCGCGGGGGAGTACAATGAGCAGTTCTTC.

The CDR3 loop is CASSQDLDRDYGYTF. In DNA, the CDR3 is TGCGCCAGCAGCCAAGATCTCGACAGAGACTATGGCTACACCTTC. The gene calls are TRBV4-3 and TRBJ1-2; tentatively, D is TRBD1 (5 bases). The V and J ends lost 0 bases and 3 bases respectively, with 11 bases between them. The CDR3 runs to 15 residues. Germline CDR1 LGHNA, CDR2 YSLEER.

The J gene is TRBJ1-1, the V gene TRBV24-1; TRBD1 aligns across 7 bases. This CDR3 region has 14 residues. V shed 4 bases, J shed 1 base, and the junction held 2 bases outside the gene matches. Germline V gives CDR1 KGHDR, CDR2 SFDVKD. CDR3 region: CATSERQGNTEAFF. DNA of the CDR3: TGTGCCACCAGTGAGCGACAGGGGAACACTGAAGCTTTCTTT.

V is TRBV18 and J is TRBJ1-2; 8 bases line up with TRBD1. From germline, CDR1 is KGHSH and CDR2 LQKENI. This CDR3 contains 13 residues. Trimming at V came to 5 bases and at J to 4 bases, leaving 3 bases not matched to a gene. As DNA, the CDR3 is TGTGCCAGCTCAGGGACAGGAGCCTATGGCTACACCTTC. This translates into CASSGTGAYGYTF.

This clone was found once. The V gene is TRBV6-2 or TRBV6-3, the J gene TRBJ2-2; TRBD1 matches 9 bases. The V segment lost 6 bases and the J segment 6 bases; nucleotides outside the gene matches: 8. CDR1 and CDR2 (germline): MNHEY, SVGEGT. The CDR3 runs to 15 residues. The CDR3 DNA reads as TGTGCCAGCAGCATCACAGGGGGCGTCCCCGGGGAGCTGTTTTTT. As protein: CASSITGGVPGELFF.

On this clone itself: A junction end diverges from the germline sequence, so it may reflect a read error. The J gene is TRBJ2-5, the V gene TRBV28; tentatively, D is TRBD2 (5 bases). From germline, CDR1 is MDHEN and CDR2 SYDVKM. The CDR3 contains 14 residues. The DNA of the CDR3 is TGTGCCAGCAGCTTATGGAGGATGGAGGAGACCCAGTACTTC. Translated: CASSLWRMEETQYF.

The chain has TRBV15 and TRBJ1-5, with D unclear. The V end was cut by 0 bases, the J end by 9 bases, with 12 bases between. CDR1 is LNHNV, CDR2 YYDKDF, per germline (reference sequence). The CDR3 totals 14 residues. CDR3 region: CATSRDKGGRPQHF. Here the CDR3 DNA reads TGTGCCACCAGCAGAGATAAGGGCGGGAGGCCCCAGCATTTT.